Listed below are T cell receptor beta chains from one sample, sequenced in a study of blood T cell repertoires in COVID-19. Profiling relied on immunoSEQ multiplex PCR, and the TCRdb table lists in-frame clones only, not all of them. This table has some 67,000 clones, roughly 90% appearing once. What was sequenced was peripheral blood. These receptor sequences come from a woman in her sixties or seventies with acute or convalescent COVID-19. CDR3s include the opening cysteine and the closing phenylalanine or tryptophan. D genes are given only for firm matches. Some rows mark clone size as missing; the rest say once, few, many or name a class of expanded clone.

D gene	V gene	J gene	clone size	CDR3 DNA	CDR3 protein
.	TRBV6-6	TRBJ1-2	.	TGTGCCAGCAGTTACGGCCAGGGAAACTATGGCTACACCTTC	CASSYGQGNYGYTF
.	TRBV19	TRBJ1-1	.	TGTGCCAGTGACGGGGTCACTGAAGCTTTCTTT	CASDGVTEAFF
.	TRBV12-3/TRBV12-4	TRBJ1-5	.	TGTGCCAGCAGTTTTCGTAGCAATCAGCCCCAGCATTTT	CASSFRSNQPQHF
.	TRBV25-1	TRBJ1-2	.	TGTGCCAGCAGTGATCAGGGGCCGCCCGATGGCTACACCTTC	CASSDQGPPDGYTF
.	TRBV15	TRBJ2-5	.	TGTGCCACCACCGGGGGAGGACAAGAGACCCAGTACTTC	CATTGGGQETQYF
TRBD1	TRBV7-9	TRBJ1-1	.	TGTGCCAGCAGTGCTACAGGGGAAACTGAAGCTTTCTTT	CASSATGETEAFF
TRBD1	TRBV23-1	TRBJ2-1	.	TGCGCCAGCAGTCAACCCGAGGGGGCCGGATGGGCCAATGAGCAGTTCTTC	CASSQPEGAGWANEQFF
TRBD2	TRBV5-1	TRBJ2-5	once	TGCGCCAGCAGCTTGGGGCTAGCGGGCTCCGGGGAGACCCAGTACTTC	CASSLGLAGSGETQYF
.	TRBV4-3	TRBJ1-3	few	TGCGCCAGCAGCCAAAAACAGGGTTCGGGAGGAAACACCATATATTTT	CASSQKQGSGGNTIYF
.	TRBV7-6	TRBJ1-4	.	TGTGCCAGCAGCTTAAATCGGGCTACAGGAGGGGAAAAACTGTTTTTT	CASSLNRATGGEKLFF
.	TRBV5-4	TRBJ2-3	.	TGTGCCAGCAGCTCGGCAGGGGGGAGCACGCAGTATTTT	CASSSAGGSTQYF
.	TRBV9	TRBJ1-5	.	TGTGCCAGCAGCGTCGACAGTAGCAATCAGCCCCAGCATTTT	CASSVDSSNQPQHF
.	TRBV3-1/TRBV3-2	TRBJ1-6	.	TGTGCCAGCAGGGTCCAGGGTTCTGTTTCACCCCTCCACTTT	CASRVQGSVSPLHF
.	TRBV6-5	TRBJ1-5	.	TGTGCCAGCAGGATACTATCAGATAGCAATCAGCCCCAGCATTTT	CASRILSDSNQPQHF